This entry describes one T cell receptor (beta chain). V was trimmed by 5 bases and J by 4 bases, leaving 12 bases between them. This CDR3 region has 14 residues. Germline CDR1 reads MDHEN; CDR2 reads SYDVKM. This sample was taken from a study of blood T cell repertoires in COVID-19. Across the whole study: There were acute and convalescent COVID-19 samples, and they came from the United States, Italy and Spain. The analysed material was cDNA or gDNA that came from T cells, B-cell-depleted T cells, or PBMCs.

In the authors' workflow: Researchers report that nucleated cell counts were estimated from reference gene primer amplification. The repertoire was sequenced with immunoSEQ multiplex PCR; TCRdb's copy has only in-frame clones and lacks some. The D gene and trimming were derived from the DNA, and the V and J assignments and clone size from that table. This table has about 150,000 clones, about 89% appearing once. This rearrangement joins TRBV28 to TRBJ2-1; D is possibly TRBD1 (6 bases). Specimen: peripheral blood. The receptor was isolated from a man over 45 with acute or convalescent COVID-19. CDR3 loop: CASSLYRGYNEQFF. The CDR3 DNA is TGTGCCAGCAGTCTTTATAGGGGGTACAATGAGCAGTTCTTC.